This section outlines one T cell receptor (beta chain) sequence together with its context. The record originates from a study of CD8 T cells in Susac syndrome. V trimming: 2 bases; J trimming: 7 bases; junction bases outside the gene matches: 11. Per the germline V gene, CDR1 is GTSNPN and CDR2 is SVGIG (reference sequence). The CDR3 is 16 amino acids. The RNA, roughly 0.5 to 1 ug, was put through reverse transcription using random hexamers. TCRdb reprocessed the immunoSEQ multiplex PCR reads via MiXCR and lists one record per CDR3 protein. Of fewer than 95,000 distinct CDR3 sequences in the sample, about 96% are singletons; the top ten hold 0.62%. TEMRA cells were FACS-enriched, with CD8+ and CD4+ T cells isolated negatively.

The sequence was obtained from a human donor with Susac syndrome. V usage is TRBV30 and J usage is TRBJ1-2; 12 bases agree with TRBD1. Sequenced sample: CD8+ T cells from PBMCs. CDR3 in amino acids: CAWSFLGTGGAGGYTF. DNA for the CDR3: TGTGCCTGGAGTTTCCTTGGGACAGGGGGCGCAGGTGGCTACACCTTC.